The clone carrying this T cell receptor beta chain was seen repeatedly, ten times or more. The isolated RNA, all of it, was reverse transcribed, so expressed TCRB transcripts were what got sequenced. Repertoires were generated with immunoSEQ multiplex PCR, while TCRdb's copy carries only in-frame clones and drops some. This table has approximately 160,000 clones, roughly 9% appearing once. The CDR3 runs to 13 residues. Germline CDR1 and CDR2: SQVTM and ANQGSEA. After removal of 5 bases from V and 2 bases from J, the junction contained 3 bases not matched to a gene. This specimen comes from a study of beta chain features in type 1 diabetes.

The chain couples TRBV29-1 to TRBJ2-1; 7 nucleotides line up with TRBD1. The receptor was isolated from a woman between 18 and 30 years old in good health. What was sequenced was central memory CD4+ T cells from blood. The CDR3 protein is CSVLRGTYNEQFF. CDR3 coding DNA: TGCAGCGTTCTCAGGGGGACCTACAATGAGCAGTTCTTC.